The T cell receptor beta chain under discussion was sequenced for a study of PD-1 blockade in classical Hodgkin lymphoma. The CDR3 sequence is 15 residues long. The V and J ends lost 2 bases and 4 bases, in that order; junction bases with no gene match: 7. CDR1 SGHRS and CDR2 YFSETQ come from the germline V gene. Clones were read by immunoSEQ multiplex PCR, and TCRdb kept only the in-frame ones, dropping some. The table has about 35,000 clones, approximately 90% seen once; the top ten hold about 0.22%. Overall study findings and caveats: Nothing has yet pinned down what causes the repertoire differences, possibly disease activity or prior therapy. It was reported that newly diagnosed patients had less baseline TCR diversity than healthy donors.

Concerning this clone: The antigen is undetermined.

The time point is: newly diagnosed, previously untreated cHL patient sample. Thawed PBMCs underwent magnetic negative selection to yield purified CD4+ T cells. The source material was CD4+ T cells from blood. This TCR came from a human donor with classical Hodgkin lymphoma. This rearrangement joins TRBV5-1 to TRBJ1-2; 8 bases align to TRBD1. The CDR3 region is CASSFGTGEGYGYTF. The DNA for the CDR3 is TGCGCCAGCAGCTTTGGGACAGGAGAGGGCTATGGCTACACCTTC.